The sequence of this T cell receptor (beta chain) was determined in a study of shared clonotypes between healthy human individuals. Study-level information: Per-donor plates numbered three CD4 naive, three CD4 memory, two CD8 naive and one CD8 memory.

Sequencing was performed with immunoSEQ multiplex PCR; in TCRdb, only in-frame clones are kept and a portion is missing. The table records some 1 million clones, around 74% of them present only once. V was pared by 6 bases and J by 7 bases, with 10 bases of the junction left unmatched. CDR1 and CDR2 from the germline V gene are KGHSH and LQKENI. CDR3 length: 16 amino acids. The TCR sequence derives from a man aged 18 to 29 in good health. The chain recombines TRBV18 with TRBJ1-5; 12 bases fit TRBD1. The sequenced material came from memory CD4+ T cells sorted from blood. As to subset: CD45RA-negative fraction. This CDR3 reads CASSPPGQGAAQPQHF. The CDR3, as DNA: TGTGCCAGCTCGCCTCCGGGACAGGGGGCGGCCCAGCCCCAGCATTTT.